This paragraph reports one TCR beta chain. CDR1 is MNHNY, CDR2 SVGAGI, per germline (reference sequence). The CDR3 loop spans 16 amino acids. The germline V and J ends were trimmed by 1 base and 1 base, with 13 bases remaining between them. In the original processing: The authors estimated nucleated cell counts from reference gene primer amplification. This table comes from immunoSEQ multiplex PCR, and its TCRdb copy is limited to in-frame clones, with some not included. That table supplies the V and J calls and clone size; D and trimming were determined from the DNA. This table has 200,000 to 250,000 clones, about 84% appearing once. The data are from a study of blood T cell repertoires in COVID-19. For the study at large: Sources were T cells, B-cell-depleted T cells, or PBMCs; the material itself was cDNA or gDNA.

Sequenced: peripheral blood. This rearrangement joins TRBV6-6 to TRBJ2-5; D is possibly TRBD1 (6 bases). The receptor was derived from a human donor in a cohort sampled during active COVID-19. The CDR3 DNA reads TGTGCCAGCAGTTACTTCAAAACAGGGACCCAAGAGACCCAGTACTTC. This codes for CASSYFKTGTQETQYF.